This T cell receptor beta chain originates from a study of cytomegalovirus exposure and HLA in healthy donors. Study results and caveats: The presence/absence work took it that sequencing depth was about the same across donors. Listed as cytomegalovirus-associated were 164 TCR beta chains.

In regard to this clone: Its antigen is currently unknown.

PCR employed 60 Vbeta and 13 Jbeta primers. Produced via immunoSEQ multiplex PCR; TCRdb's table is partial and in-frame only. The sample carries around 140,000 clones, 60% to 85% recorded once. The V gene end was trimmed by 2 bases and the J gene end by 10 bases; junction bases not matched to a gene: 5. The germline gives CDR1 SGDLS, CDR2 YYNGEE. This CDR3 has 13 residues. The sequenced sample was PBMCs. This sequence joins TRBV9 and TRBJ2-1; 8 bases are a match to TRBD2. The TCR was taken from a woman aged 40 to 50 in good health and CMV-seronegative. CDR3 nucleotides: TGTGCCAGCAGCGTCCCGGGGGGGGAGGAGCAGTTCTTC. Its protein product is CASSVPGGEEQFF.